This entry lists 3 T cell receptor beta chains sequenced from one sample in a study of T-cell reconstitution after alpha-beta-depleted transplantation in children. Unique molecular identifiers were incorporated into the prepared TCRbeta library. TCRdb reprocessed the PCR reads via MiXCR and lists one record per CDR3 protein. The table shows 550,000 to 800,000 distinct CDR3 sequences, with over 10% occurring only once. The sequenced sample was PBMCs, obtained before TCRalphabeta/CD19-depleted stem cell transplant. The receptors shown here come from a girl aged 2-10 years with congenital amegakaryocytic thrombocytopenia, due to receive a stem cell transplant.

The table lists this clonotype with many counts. CDR3 loop: CASSLDTLVELFF. CDR3 nucleotides: TGTGCCAGCAGCTTGGACACCCTGGTAGAGCTGTTTTTT. The V call is TRBV5-6, the J call TRBJ2-2; D uncertain. The germline V gene has CDR1 SGHDT and CDR2 YYEEEE. This CDR3 comprises 13 residues. V shed 0 bases and J shed 11 bases, with 11 bases lying between them.

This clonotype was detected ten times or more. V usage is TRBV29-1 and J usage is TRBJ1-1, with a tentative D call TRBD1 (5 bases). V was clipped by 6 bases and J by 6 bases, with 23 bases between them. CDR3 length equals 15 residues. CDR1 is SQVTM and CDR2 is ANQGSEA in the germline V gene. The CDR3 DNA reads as TGCAGCGTGGCCCTGGGGGGTGCAATCGGGGCTGAAGCTTTCTTT. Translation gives CSVALGGAIGAEAFF. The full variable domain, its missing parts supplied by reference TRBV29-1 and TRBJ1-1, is SAVISQKPSRDICQRGTSLTIQCQVDSQVTMMFWYRQQPGQSLTLIATANQGSEATYESGFVIDKFPISRPNLTFSTLTVSNMSPEDSSIYLCSVALGGAIGAEAFFGQGTRLTVV.

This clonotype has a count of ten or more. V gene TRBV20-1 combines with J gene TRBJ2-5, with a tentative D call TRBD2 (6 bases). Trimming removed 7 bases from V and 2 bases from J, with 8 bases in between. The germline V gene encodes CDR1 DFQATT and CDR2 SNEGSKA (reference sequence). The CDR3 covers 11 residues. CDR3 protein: CSGTIQETQYF. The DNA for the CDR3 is TGCAGTGGGACTATACAAGAGACCCAGTACTTC.